These 22 T cell receptor beta chains came from one sample sequenced in a study of shared T cell receptors in the human thymus. Measured with immunoSEQ multiplex PCR; TCRdb has only the in-frame clones, and not every one. The sample yields about 380,000 clones, roughly 94% seen once. What was sequenced was thymocytes. The receptor set was obtained from a human donor.

This clone was seen only once. V gene TRBV7-3 combines with J gene TRBJ2-1, with D perhaps assigned TRBD1 or TRBD2 (5 bases each). This CDR3 is 14 amino acids long. Germline assignment: CDR1 SGHTA and CDR2 FQGTGA. The germline V and J ends were trimmed by 6 bases and 6 bases, with 15 bases remaining between them. As DNA, the CDR3 is TGTGCCAGCAGTTCCAAGGCTGGGGGCAATGAGCAGTTCTTC. Its protein is CASSSKAGGNEQFF.

The V call is TRBV7-9, the J call TRBJ2-7; D may be TRBD1 or TRBD2 (5 bases each). CDR1 is SEHNR and CDR2 is FQNEAQ in the germline V gene (reference sequence). Between the trimmed V and J ends, which lost 4 bases and 9 bases, there was a span of 28 bases. The CDR3 has 17 residues. The CDR3 coding sequence is TGTGCCAGCAGCTACTTCTATCGACCGGACCCGGGGCGAGGGCAGTACTTC. It yields the protein CASSYFYRPDPGRGQYF.

The chain links TRBV29-1 to TRBJ2-7, with 8 bases that match TRBD2. The CDR3 sequence is 12 residues long. J gave up 6 bases and V 8 bases, and 9 bases lay outside the gene matches. Germline V lookup: CDR1 SQVTM, CDR2 ANQGSEA. CDR3 sequence reads: CSLSGLDGEQYF. The CDR3 bases are TGCAGCCTATCGGGACTAGACGGCGAGCAGTACTTC.

This clone was seen once. The V and J genes are TRBV9 and TRBJ1-2, with 10 nucleotides matching TRBD1. J gave up 4 bases and V 4 bases, and 22 bases lay outside the gene matches. This CDR3 has 20 amino acids. Germline CDR1 SGDLS, CDR2 YYNGEE. The CDR3 reads CASSPPGERDRGPNPYGYTF. The CDR3 DNA follows: TGTGCCAGCAGCCCCCCGGGGGAGCGGGACAGGGGACCGAACCCCTATGGCTACACCTTC.

The chain couples TRBV4-1 to TRBJ2-1; D tentatively reads TRBD1 or TRBD2 (6 bases each). Germline V gene sequence: CDR1 MGHRA, CDR2 YSYEKL. The CDR3 covers 18 residues. Deletions cut 1 base from V and 4 bases from J, with 20 bases between. The CDR3 DNA sequence: TGCGCCAGCAGCCAAGGACAGGCGGACTACGGTGGGTACAATGAGCAGTTCTTC. Encoded protein: CASSQGQADYGGYNEQFF.

This clone appeared a single time. This chain joins TRBV5-4 and TRBJ2-3; 9 positions agree with TRBD2. V shed 0 bases and J 5 bases; nucleotides not matched to a gene: 7. CDR1 SGHNT and CDR2 YYREEE come from the germline V gene (reference sequence). The CDR3 contains 16 residues. This CDR3 reads CASSLGHAGGRDTQYF. CDR3 coding DNA: TGTGCCAGCAGCTTGGGGCACGCGGGAGGGAGAGATACGCAGTATTTT.

V gene TRBV14 combines with J gene TRBJ2-2; D gene unclear. CDR3 length: 16 residues. The ends were cut back, 0 bases at V and 0 bases at J, with 8 bases in the middle. The germline CDR1 and CDR2 sequences are SGHDN and FVKESK. The CDR3: CASSQEAHPNTGELFF. In DNA form, the CDR3 reads TGTGCCAGCAGCCAAGAAGCACACCCGAACACCGGGGAGCTGTTTTTT. The whole variable domain, filled in from reference TRBV14 and TRBJ2-2, reads EAGVTQFPSHSVIEKGQTVTLRCDPISGHDNLYWYRRVMGKEIKFLLHFVKESKQDESGMPNNRFLAERTGGTYSTLKVQPAELEDSGVYFCASSQEAHPNTGELFFGEGSRLTVL.

This chain uses TRBV4-3 with TRBJ2-7; tentative D call: TRBD1 (6 bases). The CDR3 is 14 residues long. Trimming left V 4 bases short and J 2 bases short, with 12 bases between. Germline V gene sequence: CDR1 LGHNA, CDR2 YSLEER. The CDR3 DNA is TGCGCCAGCAGCCCCGGGACACCAACCTACGAGCAGTACTTC. Translation: CASSPGTPTYEQYF.

The V and J genes are TRBV6-5 and TRBJ2-7; TRBD2 agrees at 7 bases. V was pared by 6 bases and J by 0 bases, with 8 bases of the junction left unmatched. The CDR3 is 15 residues long. The germline V gene encodes CDR1 MNHEY and CDR2 SVGAGI. CDR3 sequence (DNA): TGTGCCAGCAGCCCGTCAGCGGGATCCTCCTACGAGCAGTACTTC. Its protein is CASSPSAGSSYEQYF.

The V call is TRBV14, the J call TRBJ2-7; D may correspond to TRBD1 or TRBD2 (5 bases each). V was clipped by 2 bases and J by 3 bases, with 20 bases between them. The CDR3 is made up of 17 amino acids. Germline V gene sequence: CDR1 SGHDN, CDR2 FVKESK. CDR3 coding DNA: TGTGCCAGCAGCCAACCTAGAGGGGCTGACCACCTCTACGAGCAGTACTTC. This sequence encodes CASSQPRGADHLYEQYF.

This rearrangement joins TRBV7-9 to TRBJ1-1, with 9 bases that match TRBD1. Germline V lookup: CDR1 SEHNR, CDR2 FQNEAQ (reference sequence). The CDR3 loop spans 16 amino acids. With 5 bases clipped from V and 0 bases from J, the junction kept 7 bases outside the gene matches. This CDR3 is CASSRDREGMNTEAFF. CDR3 in DNA: TGTGCCAGCAGCCGGGACAGGGAGGGTATGAACACTGAAGCTTTCTTT.

The chain joins TRBV27 to TRBJ1-5, with 7 bases that match TRBD1. The CDR3 runs to 14 residues. V was clipped by 7 bases and J by 6 bases; unmatched bases: 9. Germline CDR1 is MNHEY and CDR2 is SMNVEV (reference sequence). The CDR3 coding sequence is TGTGCCAGCAACCTTACAGGGGTGGGTCAGCCCCAGCATTTT. Translation gives CASNLTGVGQPQHF.

This chain connects TRBV18 to TRBJ2-3; TRBD1 is a possible D gene (6 bases). Trimming left V 4 bases short and J 1 base short, with 18 bases between. There are 17 residues in the CDR3. Germline-derived CDR1 and CDR2 are KGHSH and LQKENI. CDR3 loop: CASSLSTGPARTDTQYF. CDR3 DNA: TGTGCCAGCTCACTGTCCACAGGGCCGGCCCGCACAGATACGCAGTATTTT.

The CDR3 reads CASSPLQDNRPHQPQHF. The CDR3 DNA follows: TGTGCCAGCAGTCCCCTGCAGGACAACAGGCCTCATCAGCCCCAGCATTTT. This rearrangement joins TRBV28 to TRBJ1-5, with a possible D match to TRBD1 (5 bases). V was clipped by 5 bases and J by 5 bases, with 22 bases between them. The CDR3 consists of 17 residues. The germline CDR1 and CDR2 sequences are MDHEN and SYDVKM. Supplemented by reference TRBV28 and TRBJ1-5, the full variable domain reads DVKVTQSSRYLVKRTGEKVFLECVQDMDHENMFWYRQDPGLGLRLIYFSYDVKMKEKGDIPEGYSVSREKKERFSLILESASTNQTSMYLCASSPLQDNRPHQPQHFGDGTRLSIL.

This chain connects TRBV5-1 to TRBJ2-4, with D perhaps matching TRBD1 or TRBD2 (5 bases each). The V gene's germline CDR1 is SGHRS and CDR2 YFSETQ. V lost 0 bases to trimming and J lost 0 bases, with 16 bases between them. The length of the CDR3 is 18 residues. CDR3 DNA sequence: TGCGCCAGCAGCTTGGAGGGACCGGAGTGCGGAGCCAAAAACATTCAGTACTTC. This translates into CASSLEGPECGAKNIQYF.

CDR3 sequence reads: CASSLWGESYEQYF. CDR3 coding DNA: TGTGCCAGCAGCTTATGGGGGGAATCCTACGAGCAGTACTTC. The V gene is TRBV7-2, the J gene TRBJ2-7; the D gene is possibly TRBD2 (6 bases). Germline V gene lookup returns CDR1 SGHTA and CDR2 FQGNSA. The CDR3 covers 14 residues. V was clipped by 2 bases and J by 1 base, with 9 bases between them.

The J gene is TRBJ2-7, the V gene TRBV2, with unresolved D. The CDR3 is made up of 12 amino acids. Per the germline V gene, CDR1 is SNHLY and CDR2 is FYNNEI. Trimming shortened V by 6 bases and J by 6 bases, and 12 bases separated the two germline ends. The CDR3 DNA follows: TGTGCCAGCAGGAGCAGATGGGGCGAGCAGTACTTC. It codes for CASRSRWGEQYF.

The chain has TRBV5-6 and TRBJ2-7; D might be TRBD2 (5 bases). Trimming took 5 bases from V and 3 from J, leaving 18 bases between them. Germline V CDR1 and CDR2: SGHDT, YYEEEE. The CDR3 length is 15 residues. The CDR3 nucleotides are TGTGCCAGCAGAGATCGGAACGGGGTAGACTACGAGCAGTACTTC. Translation gives CASRDRNGVDYEQYF.

This rearrangement joins TRBV7-9 to TRBJ2-1; the D gene is possibly TRBD2 (5 bases). This CDR3 spans 19 amino acids. Germline V lookup: CDR1 SEHNR, CDR2 FQNEAQ (reference sequence). The ends were cut back, 1 base at V and 5 bases at J, with 24 bases in the middle. The CDR3 DNA follows: TGTGCCAGCAGCTTAGACCGGGCTCACGGGCCGGGAACGCACAATGAGCAGTTCTTC. It encodes CASSLDRAHGPGTHNEQFF. Full variable domain (outside the CDR3, taken from reference TRBV7-9 and TRBJ2-1): DTGVSQNPRHKITKRGQNVTFRCDPISEHNRLYWYRQTLGQGPEFLTYFQNEAQLEKSRLLSDRFSAERPKGSFSTLEIQRTEQGDSAMYLCASSLDRAHGPGTHNEQFFGPGTRLTVL.

The V and J genes are TRBV19 and TRBJ1-5; D is possibly TRBD1 (5 bases). The CDR3 covers 14 residues. Per the germline V gene, CDR1 is LNHDA and CDR2 is SQIVND (reference sequence). The germline V and J ends were trimmed by 0 bases and 6 bases, with 9 bases remaining between them. CDR3 coding DNA: TGTGCCAGTAGTATAGAGGACATGCCTCAGCCCCAGCATTTT. This gives the protein CASSIEDMPQPQHF.

This chain uses TRBV7-4 with TRBJ2-2; tentatively, D is TRBD1 or TRBD2 (5 bases each). V was cut by 2 bases and J by 4 bases, with 8 bases left in between. The CDR3 covers 14 residues. The V gene's germline CDR1 is SGHVT and CDR2 SQSDAQ. The CDR3, as DNA: TGTGCCAGCAGCTTAAAGGGACGCACCGGGGAGCTGTTTTTT. Its protein product is CASSLKGRTGELFF.

V gene TRBV11-2 combines with J gene TRBJ2-7; 7 bases are shared with TRBD2. This CDR3 region has 14 residues. CDR1 is SGHAT and CDR2 is FQNNGV in the germline V gene. V lost 7 bases and J lost 3; bases outside the gene matches: 9. The CDR3 sequence is CASKTSRSFYEQYF. Written as DNA, the CDR3 is TGTGCCAGCAAGACTAGCCGGAGTTTCTACGAGCAGTACTTC.